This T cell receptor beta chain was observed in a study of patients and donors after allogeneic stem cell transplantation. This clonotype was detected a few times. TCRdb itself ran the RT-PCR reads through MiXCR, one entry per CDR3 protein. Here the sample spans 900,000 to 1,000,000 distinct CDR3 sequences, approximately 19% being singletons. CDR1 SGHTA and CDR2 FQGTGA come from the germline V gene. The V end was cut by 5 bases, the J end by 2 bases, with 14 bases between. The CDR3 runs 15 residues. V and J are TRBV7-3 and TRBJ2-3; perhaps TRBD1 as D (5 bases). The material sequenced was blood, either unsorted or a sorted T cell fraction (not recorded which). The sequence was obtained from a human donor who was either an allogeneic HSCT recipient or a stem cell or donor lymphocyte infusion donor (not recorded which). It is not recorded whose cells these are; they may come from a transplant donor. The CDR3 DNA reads TGTGCCAGCAGCACAGGACGGTTATACACAGATACGCAGTATTTT. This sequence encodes CASSTGRLYTDTQYF.